The clone carrying this TCR beta chain appeared once. This entry comes from a study of OX40 agonist ivuxolimab in advanced cancers. As for the study in general: Partial responses were achieved by three patients, one with hepatocellular carcinoma and two with cutaneous melanoma.

Using immunoSEQ multiplex PCR, the repertoire was profiled, and TCRdb retains in-frame clones only, with some absent. The top ten hold 24% of the sample, which has about 28,000 clones, just over 90% seen once. The CDR3 sequence is 14 residues long. The J segment lost 4 bases and the V segment lost 4 bases, leaving 7 bases of the junction unmatched. Germline V gene data show CDR1 as SGHKS and CDR2 as YYEKEE (reference sequence). Sequenced here: CD4+ or CD8+ T cells sorted from blood, sampled in a trial of the OX40 agonist ivuxolimab. V and J are TRBV5-5 and TRBJ2-7; TRBD1 aligns across 8 bases. The receptor was derived from an adult with an advanced solid tumor such as melanoma, head and neck, liver or kidney cancer. CDR3 coding DNA: TGTGCCAGCAGCCTCAGACAGGGGCAGTACGAGCAGTACTTC. Amino acid sequence: CASSLRQGQYEQYF. Complete variable domain (other parts from reference TRBV5-5 and TRBJ2-7): DAGVTQSPTHLIKTRGQQVTLRCSPISGHKSVSWYQQVLGQGPQFIFQYYEKEERGRGNFPDRFSARQFPNYSSELNVNALLLGDSALYLCASSLRQGQYEQYFGPGTRLTVT.